There are many counts of the clone carrying this T cell receptor beta chain. The antigen is undetermined. These data come from a study of T cell repertoires in cytomegalovirus infection. Background on the study: Shared public TCR beta signatures pointed to both CMV infection and a matching HLA type. Study results and caveats: Cumulative frequency of public TCR beta families picked out carriers of CMV plus the relevant HLA. Across the ex vivo response, the dominant clonotypes were HLA-C-restricted CMV-specific TCR beta clonotypes.

TCRdb fed the reads into MiXCR, producing one record per CDR3 protein. Of roughly 320,000 distinct CDR3 sequences listed, over 7.5% are singletons. What was sequenced was PBMCs. The clonotype was recovered from a human donor in good health (CMV status not recorded). Some clones in this sample may be carry-over from other donors' samples.

This CDR3 reads CASSRDQGGNQPQHF. The CDR3 bases are TGTGCCAGCAGCCGGGACCAGGGCGGCAATCAGCCCCAGCATTTT. The chain carries TRBV7-2 and TRBJ1-5; weak D call: TRBD1 (5 bases). Germline V gives CDR1 SGHTA, CDR2 FQGNSA. The V end was cut by 5 bases, the J end by 2 bases, with 13 bases between. CDR3 length: 15 residues.